This T cell receptor beta chain was recorded in a study of Tregs in tolerant kidney transplant recipients (dated by TCRdb to about 2019). At the level of the whole study: The transplants used related donors along with nonmyeloablative bone marrow transplantation, and in the human trials mixed chimerism was transient. The study used TCRbeta sequencing to identify donor-specific regulatory T cells before combined kidney and bone marrow transplantation, then tracked those cells after transplant.

The sample's time point label, in plain terms: blood sample drawn before combined kidney and bone marrow transplant. Unstimulated Tregs (CD4+CD25+CD127-), CD4+ non-Tregs (CD4+CD25-), CD4 and CD8 cells were FACS-sorted from thawed PBMCs. The patients were a few recipients of combined kidney and bone marrow transplants from the ITN036ST trial, and samples were available only from these trial subjects. Healthy control blood was separated into PBMCs by Ficoll density gradient and cryopreserved, and patient PBMCs were collected both before and after transplant. For TCRbeta CDR3 sequencing, genomic DNA from the sorted cells was extracted using the QIAGEN DNeasy Blood and Tissue Kit. High-throughput TCRbeta CDR3 sequencing, including PCR amplification with bias correction and internal controls, was performed commercially through immunoSEQ. As for the original processing: Unique productive TCRbeta sequences were defined by CDR3 nucleotide sequence when primers matched and otherwise by CDR3 amino acid sequence together with Vbeta and Jbeta genes. To correct for sorting error, sequences found in more than one sorted population at a frequency ratio of 2:1 or less were discarded, and the remaining shared sequences were assigned to the population with the higher frequency. Donor-reactive sequences were defined as at least 5-fold expanded in CFSE-low cells versus unstimulated cells, with frequency of at least 0.01% in CFSE-low cells. Repertoire divergence was quantified by Jensen-Shannon divergence calculated from the top 100 TCRbeta sequences ranked by frequency. For any sample with multiple sequencing runs, sorting error was corrected in each run separately before the runs were pooled. Entries here come from immuneACCESS through TCRdb and include only in-frame sequences with V and J called. Some clones fail to appear in such tables; in the studies checked, an unresolved V gene covers under half of the shortfall, and the cause of the remainder is unknown. V, J and clone size are taken as reported in that table, and D and trimming were inferred from the DNA itself. In this sample's table one finds 50,000 or so clones. Under 0.9% of the sample comes from the top ten.

The germline V gene sets CDR1 to KGHSH and CDR2 to LQKENI. There are 15 amino acids in the CDR3, from cysteine to phenylalanine inclusive. The DNA covers only part of the CDR3, 36 bases in frame from base 1. V sheds 6 bases and J sheds 6 bases, leaving 19 bases between their ends. About this clone itself: It lacks a known antigen. Read coverage stops 3 residues before the CDR3 terminus; the germline J gene supplies the remainder.

Here is what the overall study found, with its caveats: Expanding Tregs with activated donor B cells appeared to identify the most biologically relevant and donor-specific TCRbeta repertoire. In tolerant patients, the expansion of donor-specific Tregs was greater than global Treg expansion, suggesting that the expansion was antigen-driven rather than nonspecific. Although technical replication error seemed to be minimal, the question of biological reproducibility was not addressed directly. The study was constrained by small patient numbers, and validation of the findings is required in larger populations and under other immunosuppression protocols. Because the PCR primers were changed over time for some patients, nucleotide-level comparison could not be performed across the samples from those patients.

The V gene is TRBV18 and the J gene is TRBJ2-3; D gene: possibly TRBD2, on 6 matching bases. Specimen: CD4+ T cells from blood, collected before the transplant. The source of this sequence is a human donor who received a combined kidney and bone marrow transplant. The CDR3 amino acid sequence is: CASSRGTAAGDTQYF. Partial CDR3 DNA: TGTGCCAGCTCTCGGGGGACGGCCGCCGGGGATACG.